This paragraph reports one T cell receptor beta chain. What it recognizes is unknown. This CDR3 contains 15 residues. After removal of 6 bases from V and 8 bases from J, the junction contained 10 bases not matched to a gene. Germline V gene data show CDR1 as PRHDT and CDR2 as FYEKMQ (reference sequence). This entry belongs to a study of T-cell memory formation after mild COVID-19. Study at large: TCR clusters were mostly confined to one donor each.

5'RACE with constant-segment primers built TCRalpha and TCRbeta cDNA libraries with UMIs. TCRdb called the 5' RACE reads again in MiXCR, with one record for every CDR3 protein. The sample has roughly 240,000 distinct CDR3 sequences, under 20% seen once. Study-level results: CD8+ contracting clones occupied EMRA, while CD4+ ones occupied mainly CM and EM. Pre-infection memory showed some responding clones, and this suggested that cross-reactive memory joined.

The specimen was PBMCs or a T cell subset sorted from them (not recorded which). This chain uses TRBV13 with TRBJ1-4; TRBD1 agrees at 9 bases. The TCR was taken from a man in his late teens or twenties who had mild COVID-19 (a few samples of this study predate the infection). Cell type and time point are not known. The CDR3: CASRGPGQGNEKLFF. CDR3 nucleotide sequence: TGTGCCAGCAGGGGACCGGGACAGGGAAACGAAAAACTGTTTTTT.